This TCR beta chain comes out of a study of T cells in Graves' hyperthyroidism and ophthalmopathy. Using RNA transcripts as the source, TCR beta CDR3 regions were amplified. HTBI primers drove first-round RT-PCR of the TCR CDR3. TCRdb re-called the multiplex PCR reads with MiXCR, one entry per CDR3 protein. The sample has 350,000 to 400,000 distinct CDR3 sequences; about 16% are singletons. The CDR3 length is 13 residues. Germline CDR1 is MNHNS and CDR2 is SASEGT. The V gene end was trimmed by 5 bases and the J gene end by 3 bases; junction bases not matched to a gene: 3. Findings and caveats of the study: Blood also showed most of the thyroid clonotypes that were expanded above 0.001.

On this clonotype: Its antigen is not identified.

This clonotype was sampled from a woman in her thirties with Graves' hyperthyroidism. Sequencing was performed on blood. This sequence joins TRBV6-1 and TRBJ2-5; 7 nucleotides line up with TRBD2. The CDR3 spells CASSTSVEETQYF. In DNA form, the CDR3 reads TGTGCCAGCAGTACTAGCGTGGAAGAGACCCAGTACTTC.